This T cell receptor beta chain was identified during a study of cytomegalovirus exposure and HLA in healthy donors. 13 Jbeta primers and 60 Vbeta primers were used for the PCR. Per the study methods: A follow-up analysis tallied 60 million to 85 million unique TCR beta chains, roughly 9.9 million shared. Produced via immunoSEQ multiplex PCR; TCRdb's table is partial and in-frame only. V and J calls and clone size are those listed in that table; D and trimming were worked out from the DNA. The sample yields 180,000 or so clones, nearly 80% seen once. The germline V gene has CDR1 KGHSH and CDR2 LQKENI. With 4 bases removed from V and 5 bases from J, the gap between germline ends came to 20 bases. The CDR3 is 16 residues long. Unrecorded immune exposure was likely among donors, who were nominally healthy when sampled.

This chain links TRBV18 with TRBJ1-1; D gene uncertain. Sequencing was performed on PBMCs. The source of this sequence is a man between 45 and 60 years old in good health and CMV-seropositive. The DNA for the CDR3 is TGTGCCAGCTCACTTTTAACGGGAGTCCTTTCTACTGAAGCTTTCTTT. It is translated as CASSLLTGVLSTEAFF.